This T cell receptor beta chain was recovered during a study of cytomegalovirus exposure and HLA in healthy donors. Study-wide points: According to a later analysis, most TCR beta chains associated with CMV appeared HLA-restricted. When the data were analyzed later, several of the most significant clusters appeared to be linked to common viral pathogens.

13 Jbeta primers and 60 Vbeta primers were used for the PCR. Using immunoSEQ multiplex PCR, the repertoire was profiled, and TCRdb retains in-frame clones only, with some absent. Of about 140,000 clones in the sample, more than 70% were seen once. Germline CDR1 is MGHRA and CDR2 is YSYEKL. The J segment lost 5 bases and the V segment lost 4 bases, leaving 3 bases of the junction unmatched. The CDR3 loop spans 13 amino acids. With regard to this clone: The antigen remains unidentified.

The clonotype comes from a man in his forties in good health and CMV-seronegative. V and J are TRBV4-1 and TRBJ2-3; 7 nucleotides agree with TRBD1. Input material: PBMCs. The CDR3: CASSLRQGDTQYF. CDR3 DNA sequence: TGCGCCAGCAGCCTCCGACAGGGAGATACGCAGTATTTT.